Below are 21 T cell receptor beta chains sequenced from a single sample in a study of shared clonotypes between healthy human individuals (dated by TCRdb to 2020 to 2022). Receptor libraries were prepared by the immunoSEQ multiplex PCR assay. In its TCRdb copy, this immuneACCESS table keeps in-frame sequences only and misses some clones. Where compared with another copy, unresolved V genes explain less than half of these, and the others have no known cause. The sample includes roughly 2.4 million clones, with around 95% observed a single time. The ten most abundant clones make up 0.1% to 0.15% of the sample. Sequenced input: naive CD4+ T cells sorted from blood. Interpreted using the paper, the cell subset or site label stands for: CD45RA+ positively selected. All receptors derive from a man aged 18 to 35 in good health.

Remarks on this clone: Distinct nucleotide sequences in the sample also encode this CDR3. V is TRBV18 and J is TRBJ2-7; D is uncertain. V lost 0 bases, J lost 3 bases, and 9 bases lay in between. Germline loops: CDR1 KGHSH, CDR2 LQKENI. The CDR3 is made up of 14 amino acids. CDR3 coding DNA: TGTGCCAGCTCACCACCGGGCGGATACTACGAGCAGTACTTC. It translates to CASSPPGGYYEQYF.

CDR3 protein: CASSRPGEHYGYTF. In DNA form, the CDR3 reads TGTGCCAGTAGTAGGCCGGGGGAACACTATGGCTACACCTTC. The chain links TRBV19 to TRBJ1-2; D might be TRBD1 (5 bases). CDR3 length: 14 residues. V gave up 4 bases and J gave up 3 bases, with 12 bases separating them. CDR1 is LNHDA, CDR2 SQIVND, per germline (reference sequence).

The chain has TRBV28 and TRBJ1-5; no reliable D call. Germline V lookup: CDR1 MDHEN, CDR2 SYDVKM. The CDR3 consists of 12 residues. The V end lost 2 bases, the J end lost 8 bases, and 7 bases lay between the germline ends. The CDR3 protein is CASSLMGKPQHF. For the CDR3, the DNA is TGTGCCAGCAGTTTAATGGGTAAGCCCCAGCATTTT.

The chain joins TRBV18 to TRBJ2-3; no firm D call. The CDR3 totals 14 residues. The V gene's germline CDR1 is KGHSH and CDR2 LQKENI. Trimming removed 0 bases from V and 1 base from J, with 5 bases in between. CDR3 loop: CASSPPTGTDTQYF. The DNA of the CDR3 is TGTGCCAGCTCACCACCGACGGGCACAGATACGCAGTATTTT. The full variable domain, rest sourced from reference TRBV18 and TRBJ2-3, is NAGVMQNPRHLVRRRGQEARLRCSPMKGHSHVYWYRQLPEEGLKFMVYLQKENIIDESGMPKERFSAEFPKEGPSILRIQQVVRGDSAAYFCASSPPTGTDTQYFGPGTRLTVL.

The chain recombines TRBV10-2 with TRBJ1-6, with TRBD1 matching 9 bases. From germline, CDR1 is WSHSY and CDR2 SAAADI. CDR3 length: 18 amino acids. With V trimmed by 8 bases and J by 7 bases, 18 bases remained unmatched. The CDR3 nucleotides are TGCGCCAGCTTTCGGGGACAGGGTGCTCCATCAGGGAATTCACCCCTCCACTTT. Residues: CASFRGQGAPSGNSPLHF.

The count of this clone is one. V and J are TRBV7-9 and TRBJ2-7; 7 nucleotides match TRBD1. The CDR3 runs 14 residues. The V and J ends lost 2 bases and 5 bases, in that order; junction bases with no gene match: 6. Germline lookup yields CDR1 SEHNR and CDR2 FQNEAQ (reference sequence). Here the CDR3 DNA reads TGTGCCAGCAGCTTAATACAGGGGATAGACGAGCAGTACTTC. This gives the protein CASSLIQGIDEQYF.

This rearrangement joins TRBV10-3 to TRBJ1-6; a weak D match, TRBD1 (5 bases). Germline V gives CDR1 ENHRY, CDR2 SYGVKD. V dropped 7 bases and J dropped 8 bases, with 9 bases sitting between them. This CDR3 region has 12 residues. CDR3 nucleotide sequence: TGTGCCATCACAGGAGGGGATTCACCCCTCCACTTT. Translating gives CAITGGDSPLHF.

The CDR3 is CARGGNPYEQYF. The DNA of the CDR3 is TGTGCCAGGGGCGGGAACCCCTACGAGCAGTACTTC. The chain has TRBV2 and TRBJ2-7; tentatively, D is TRBD2 (6 bases). There are 12 residues in the CDR3. Deletions cut 9 bases from V and 2 bases from J, with 11 bases between. The germline gives CDR1 SNHLY, CDR2 FYNNEI.

This clone has a single count. The rearrangement joins TRBV7-2 to TRBJ1-2, with D tentatively TRBD1 (6 bases). Trimming pared 4 bases from V and 9 bases from J, leaving 18 bases between. CDR3 length: 14 amino acids. Germline loops: CDR1 SGHTA, CDR2 FQGNSA. The CDR3 here is CASSYSEGGYRYTF. The DNA of the CDR3 is TGTGCCAGCAGCTACAGCGAAGGGGGTTATCGCTACACCTTC.

The chain links TRBV18 to TRBJ1-5, with D possibly TRBD1 on 6 matching bases. The germline V and J ends were trimmed by 6 bases and 3 bases, with 9 bases remaining between them. This CDR3 has 13 residues. In germline, CDR1 is KGHSH, CDR2 LQKENI. CDR3 sequence (DNA): TGTGCCAGCTCGGACAGCTTCAATCAGCCCCAGCATTTT. Its translation: CASSDSFNQPQHF.

The V gene is TRBV5-1, the J gene TRBJ2-2; TRBD2 might be the D (7 bases). Deletions cut 1 base from V and 0 bases from J, with 10 bases between. Germline V gene sequence: CDR1 SGHRS, CDR2 YFSETQ. The CDR3 totals 16 residues. The CDR3 spells CASSLSGGPNTGELFF. The CDR3 bases are TGCGCCAGCAGCTTGTCGGGGGGCCCGAACACCGGGGAGCTGTTTTTT. Complete variable domain (other parts from reference TRBV5-1 and TRBJ2-2): KAGVTQTPRYLIKTRGQQVTLSCSPISGHRSVSWYQQTPGQGLQFLFEYFSETQRNKGNFPGRFSGRQFSNSRSEMNVSTLELGDSALYLCASSLSGGPNTGELFFGEGSRLTVL.

The chain employs TRBV5-4 and TRBJ1-2, with D possibly matching TRBD1 (6 bases). CDR1 and CDR2 (germline): SGHNT, YYREEE (reference sequence). The CDR3 contains 14 residues. The V end lost 4 bases, the J end lost 4 bases, and 14 bases lay between the germline ends. This CDR3 reads CASSPLGGPYGYTF. In nucleotides, the CDR3 is TGTGCCAGCAGCCCCCTTGGGGGGCCCTATGGCTACACCTTC.

This clone has only a few counts. The V call is TRBV5-1, the J call TRBJ1-6; D unclear. In germline, CDR1 is SGHRS, CDR2 YFSETQ. The length of the CDR3 is 15 residues. Trimming shortened V by 1 base and J by 3 bases, and 8 bases separated the two germline ends. This chain's CDR3 is CASSLSGDYNSPLHF. The CDR3 DNA is TGCGCCAGCAGCTTGAGTGGGGACTATAATTCACCCCTCCACTTT. Full variable domain (missing parts from reference TRBV5-1 and TRBJ1-6): KAGVTQTPRYLIKTRGQQVTLSCSPISGHRSVSWYQQTPGQGLQFLFEYFSETQRNKGNFPGRFSGRQFSNSRSEMNVSTLELGDSALYLCASSLSGDYNSPLHFGNGTRLTVT.

The chain recombines TRBV5-1 with TRBJ1-3, with D tentatively TRBD1 (5 bases). Germline V lookup: CDR1 SGHRS, CDR2 YFSETQ. V was shortened by 4 bases and J by 0 bases, with 11 bases between the two germline ends. CDR3 size: 15 residues. The CDR3: CASSKDTFSGNTIYF. CDR3 in DNA: TGCGCCAGCAGCAAGGACACCTTCTCTGGAAACACCATATATTTT.

The V and J genes are TRBV2 and TRBJ2-7; TRBD1 might be the D (6 bases). Trimming shortened V by 5 bases and J by 7 bases, and 18 bases separated the two germline ends. Germline V gene sequence: CDR1 SNHLY, CDR2 FYNNEI. The CDR3 contains 14 residues. The CDR3: CASSSTGQSAEQYF. The CDR3, as DNA: TGTGCCAGCAGTTCCACTGGACAGTCTGCGGAGCAGTACTTC. The complete variable domain, with remaining parts taken from reference TRBV2 and TRBJ2-7, reads EPEVTQTPSHQVTQMGQEVILRCVPISNHLYFYWYRQILGQKVEFLVSFYNNEISEKSEIFDDQFSVERPDGSNFTLKIRSTKLEDSAMYFCASSSTGQSAEQYFGPGTRLTVT.

This chain links TRBV5-1 with TRBJ1-1; TRBD1 matches at 9 bases. Germline V gene sequence: CDR1 SGHRS, CDR2 YFSETQ. The CDR3 sequence is 13 residues long. Unmatched junction bases numbered 5, after V lost 7 bases and J lost 4 bases. CDR3 DNA: TGCGCCAGCTCACAGGGGGCGGCCACTGAAGCTTTCTTT. Amino acid sequence: CASSQGAATEAFF.

The chain links TRBV18 to TRBJ1-3, with TRBD1 identical over 7 bases. The CDR3 is made up of 16 amino acids. Germline-derived CDR1 and CDR2 are KGHSH and LQKENI. V lost 6 bases, J lost 5 bases, and 13 bases stayed unmatched. CDR3: CASSVAEQGHRNTIYF. The DNA for the CDR3 is TGTGCCAGCTCTGTAGCAGAACAGGGGCACAGAAACACCATATATTTT.

CDR3: CASSLGAGDGYTF. The CDR3 region has the DNA TGTGCCAGCAGCTTAGGAGCAGGGGACGGCTACACCTTC. The chain links TRBV11-2 to TRBJ1-2; possible D gene TRBD1, 6 bases. Trimming took off 1 base at V and 8 bases at J, with 11 bases between the two ends. Germline CDR1 and CDR2: SGHAT and FQNNGV. The CDR3 length is 13 residues.

The V and J genes are TRBV30 and TRBJ2-5; weak D call: TRBD2 (5 bases). Germline-derived CDR1 and CDR2 are GTSNPN and SVGIG (reference sequence). The CDR3 length is 13 residues. V was shortened by 5 bases and J by 4 bases, with 14 bases between the two germline ends. CDR3: CAWGLGKGETQYF. In nucleotides, the CDR3 is TGTGCCTGGGGACTCGGGAAAGGAGAGACCCAGTACTTC.

The chain links TRBV6-1 to TRBJ2-2, with D tentatively TRBD1 (6 bases). V lost 11 bases to trimming and J lost 4 bases, with 20 bases between them. There are 15 residues in the CDR3. Germline CDR1 MNHNS, CDR2 SASEGT. The CDR3 sequence is CAGGDRTEPTGELFF. CDR3 DNA: TGTGCCGGAGGAGATAGGACAGAACCCACCGGGGAGCTGTTTTTT.

The chain carries TRBV9 and TRBJ2-3; no reliable D call. Trimming shortened V by 0 bases and J by 4 bases, and 3 bases separated the two germline ends. This CDR3 is 12 amino acids long. In germline, CDR1 is SGDLS, CDR2 YYNGEE. The CDR3 nucleotides are TGTGCCAGCAGCGTAGTTCCAGATACGCAGTATTTT. Translated, it gives CASSVVPDTQYF.